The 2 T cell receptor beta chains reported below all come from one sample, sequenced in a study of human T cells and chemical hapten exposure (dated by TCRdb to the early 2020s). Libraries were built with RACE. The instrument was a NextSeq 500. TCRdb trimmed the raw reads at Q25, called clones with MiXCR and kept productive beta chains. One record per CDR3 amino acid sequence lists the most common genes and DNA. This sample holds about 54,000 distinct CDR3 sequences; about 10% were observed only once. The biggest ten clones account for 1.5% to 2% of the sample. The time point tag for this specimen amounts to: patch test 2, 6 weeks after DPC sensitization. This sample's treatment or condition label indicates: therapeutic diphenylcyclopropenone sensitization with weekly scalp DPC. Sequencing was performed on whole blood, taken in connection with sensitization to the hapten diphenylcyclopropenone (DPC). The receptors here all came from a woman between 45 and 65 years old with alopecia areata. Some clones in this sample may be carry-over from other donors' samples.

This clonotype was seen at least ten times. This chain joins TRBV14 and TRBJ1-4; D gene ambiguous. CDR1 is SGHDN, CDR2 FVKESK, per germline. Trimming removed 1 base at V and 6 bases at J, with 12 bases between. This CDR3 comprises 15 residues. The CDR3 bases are TGTGCCAGCAGCCAAGCGGGTATTCGGTATGAAAAACTGTTTTTT. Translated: CASSQAGIRYEKLFF.

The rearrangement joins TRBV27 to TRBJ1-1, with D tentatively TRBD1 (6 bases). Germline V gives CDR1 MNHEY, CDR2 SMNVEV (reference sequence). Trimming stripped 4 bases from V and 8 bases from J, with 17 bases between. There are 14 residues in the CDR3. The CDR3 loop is CASSSEILGTEAFF. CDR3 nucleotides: TGTGCCAGCAGTTCCGAGATCCTAGGGACAGAAGCTTTCTTT.